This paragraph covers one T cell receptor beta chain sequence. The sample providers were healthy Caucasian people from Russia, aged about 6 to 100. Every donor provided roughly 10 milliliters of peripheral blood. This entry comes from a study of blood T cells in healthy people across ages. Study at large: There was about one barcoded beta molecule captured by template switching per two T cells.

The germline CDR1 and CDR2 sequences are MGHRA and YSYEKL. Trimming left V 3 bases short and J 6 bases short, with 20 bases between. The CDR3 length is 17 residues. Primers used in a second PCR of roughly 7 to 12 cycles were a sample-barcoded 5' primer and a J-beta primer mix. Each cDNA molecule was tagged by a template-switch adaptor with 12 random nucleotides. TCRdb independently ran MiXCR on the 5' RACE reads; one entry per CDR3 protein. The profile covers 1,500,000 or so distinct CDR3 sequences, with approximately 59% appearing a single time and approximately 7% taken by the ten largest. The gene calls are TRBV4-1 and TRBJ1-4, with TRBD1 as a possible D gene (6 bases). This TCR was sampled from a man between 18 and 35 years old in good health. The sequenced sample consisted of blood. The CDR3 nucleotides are TGCGCCAGCAGCCAGGGTCTACGGGGGGCTAAAGATGAAAAACTGTTTTTT. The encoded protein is CASSQGLRGAKDEKLFF.